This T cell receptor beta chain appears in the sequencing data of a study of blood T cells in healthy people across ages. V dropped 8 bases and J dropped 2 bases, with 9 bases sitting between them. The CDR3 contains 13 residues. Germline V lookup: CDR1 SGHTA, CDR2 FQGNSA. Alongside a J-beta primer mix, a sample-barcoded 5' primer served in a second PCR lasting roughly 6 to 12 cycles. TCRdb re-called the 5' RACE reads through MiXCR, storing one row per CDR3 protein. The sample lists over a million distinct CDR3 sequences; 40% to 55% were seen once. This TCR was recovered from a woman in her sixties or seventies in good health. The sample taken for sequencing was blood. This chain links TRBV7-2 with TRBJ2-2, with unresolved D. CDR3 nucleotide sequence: TGTGCCAGCGCGGAGCTTAACACCGGGGAGCTGTTTTTT. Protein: CASAELNTGELFF.